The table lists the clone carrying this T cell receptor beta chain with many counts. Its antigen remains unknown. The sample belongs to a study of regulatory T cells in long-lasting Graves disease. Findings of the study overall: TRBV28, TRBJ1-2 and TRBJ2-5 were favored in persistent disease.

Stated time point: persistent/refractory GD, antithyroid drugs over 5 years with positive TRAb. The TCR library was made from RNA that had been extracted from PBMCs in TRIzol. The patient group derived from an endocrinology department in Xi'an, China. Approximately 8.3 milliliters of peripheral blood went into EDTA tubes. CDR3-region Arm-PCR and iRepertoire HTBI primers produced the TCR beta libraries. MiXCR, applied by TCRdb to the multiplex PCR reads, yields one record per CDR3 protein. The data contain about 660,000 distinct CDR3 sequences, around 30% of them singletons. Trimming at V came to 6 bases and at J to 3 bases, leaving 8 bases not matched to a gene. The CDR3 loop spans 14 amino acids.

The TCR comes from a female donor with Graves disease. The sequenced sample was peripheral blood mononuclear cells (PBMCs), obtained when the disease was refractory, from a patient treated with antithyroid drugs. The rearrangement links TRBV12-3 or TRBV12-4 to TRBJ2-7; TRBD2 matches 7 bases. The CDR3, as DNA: TGTGCCAGCAGAAAGGGCGGGAGCGGCTACGAGCAGTACTTC. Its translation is CASRKGGSGYEQYF.